This entry lists 27 T cell receptor beta chains sequenced from one sample in a study of siplizumab effects on memory and regulatory T cells. Some clones are missing from TCRdb's copy, which holds only in-frame ones; the method was immunoSEQ multiplex PCR. Here the sample spans some 73,000 clones, 93% being singletons. Sequencing input: CD8+ T cells sorted from blood. The receptors were sampled from a human donor in good health.

The rearrangement uses TRBV27 and TRBJ2-2, with no clear D. V was shortened by 5 bases and J by 2 bases, with 3 bases between the two germline ends. This CDR3 contains 12 residues. Germline CDR1 and CDR2: MNHEY and SMNVEV (reference sequence). In nucleotides, the CDR3 is TGTGCCAGCAGTCCAAACACCGGGGAGCTGTTTTTT. Translating it yields CASSPNTGELFF.

The V gene is TRBV28, the J gene TRBJ1-3; no firm D call. The V end lost 6 bases, the J end lost 0 bases, and 15 bases lay between the germline ends. The CDR3 has 16 residues. Looked up from germline, CDR1 is MDHEN and CDR2 is SYDVKM. The CDR3 spells CASSRGAGDSGNTIYF. CDR3 DNA sequence: TGTGCCAGCAGCCGCGGTGCCGGGGACTCTGGAAACACCATATATTTT. The full variable domain, rest sourced from reference TRBV28 and TRBJ1-3, is DVKVTQSSRYLVKRTGEKVFLECVQDMDHENMFWYRQDPGLGLRLIYFSYDVKMKEKGDIPEGYSVSREKKERFSLILESASTNQTSMYLCASSRGAGDSGNTIYFGEGSWLTVV.

V gene TRBV5-4 combines with J gene TRBJ1-3; no firm D call. Trimming shortened V by 6 bases and J by 0 bases, and 19 bases separated the two germline ends. CDR3 length equals 17 residues. Germline CDR1 and CDR2: SGHNT and YYREEE (reference sequence). The CDR3 DNA reads as TGTGCCAGCACTCCCAGTCCAGGCATCGACTCTGGAAACACCATATATTTT. Translating gives CASTPSPGIDSGNTIYF.

The rearrangement joins TRBV4-1 to TRBJ2-5; 15 bases fit TRBD2. The germline gives CDR1 MGHRA, CDR2 YSYEKL. J lost 4 bases, V lost 2 bases, and 5 bases had no gene match. The CDR3 runs 17 residues. The CDR3 DNA reads as TGCGCCAGCAGCCAATCCGGACTAGCGGGGGGGCTAGAGACCCAGTACTTC. Translated, it gives CASSQSGLAGGLETQYF.

The chain couples TRBV6-5 to TRBJ2-1, with 8 nucleotides matching TRBD2. After removal of 2 bases from V and 4 bases from J, the junction contained 7 bases not matched to a gene. The CDR3 totals 16 residues. Germline loops: CDR1 MNHEY, CDR2 SVGAGI. The CDR3 is CASSYRGLAGYNEQFF. The CDR3 DNA sequence: TGTGCCAGCAGTTACCGAGGATTAGCGGGGTACAATGAGCAGTTCTTC.

The rearrangement joins TRBV4-1 to TRBJ2-7; D may be TRBD1 (6 bases). The length of the CDR3 is 16 residues. V was shortened by 4 bases and J by 0 bases, with 16 bases between the two germline ends. Germline CDR1 reads MGHRA; CDR2 reads YSYEKL. The DNA for the CDR3 is TGCGCCAGCAGCCGCGTGCAGGGGCGGCTCTCCTACGAGCAGTACTTC. This translates into CASSRVQGRLSYEQYF.

The CDR3 nucleotides read TGTGCCTGGAGTGTAGGTGCTTCTAGCACAGATACGCAGTATTTT. The encoded protein is CAWSVGASSTDTQYF. The chain links TRBV30 to TRBJ2-3; no clear D. The CDR3 has 15 amino acids. V was pared by 0 bases and J by 0 bases, with 10 bases between. CDR1 is GTSNPN, CDR2 SVGIG, per germline (reference sequence).

V is TRBV20-1 and J is TRBJ2-3; perhaps D is TRBD1 or TRBD2 (5 bases each). The CDR3 extends over 11 amino acids. The germline CDR1 and CDR2 sequences are DFQATT and SNEGSKA (reference sequence). V was clipped by 3 bases and J by 14 bases, with 15 bases between them. The CDR3: CSASRDAPRYF. CDR3 nucleotides: TGCAGTGCTAGCCGGGACGCCCCTAGGTATTTT.

Only one count was recorded for this clone. This chain joins TRBV6-1 and TRBJ1-5; D gene unclear. V shed 8 bases and J shed 0 bases, with 14 bases lying between them. Looked up from germline, CDR1 is MNHNS and CDR2 is SASEGT. The CDR3 length is 15 residues. The CDR3 DNA reads TGTGCCAGCGAGGCCAGACGGAATAGCAATCAGCCCCAGCATTTT. This encodes CASEARRNSNQPQHF.

The chain has TRBV7-2 and TRBJ2-7, with a possible D match to TRBD2 (7 bases). The CDR3 runs to 13 residues. Trimming cost V 7 bases and J 1 base, with 11 bases left between them. Per the germline V gene, CDR1 is SGHTA and CDR2 is FQGNSA. CDR3 amino acids: CASNGGPSYEQYF. The DNA for the CDR3 is TGTGCCAGCAACGGGGGGCCGTCCTACGAGCAGTACTTC.

A word on this clone: Within the sample, other DNA sequences also encode this same CDR3. The V call is TRBV19, the J call TRBJ1-1, with D uncertain. This CDR3 is built from 13 residues. The V gene lost 3 bases and the J gene lost 0 bases, with 5 bases spanning the gap. Per the germline V gene, CDR1 is LNHDA and CDR2 is SQIVND (reference sequence). CDR3 amino acids: CASSMILNTEAFF. DNA of the CDR3: TGTGCCAGTAGTATGATCTTGAACACTGAAGCTTTCTTT.

The chain uses TRBV12-5 and TRBJ2-3; D is unclear. The CDR3 runs to 22 residues. The V end lost 1 base, the J end lost 3 bases, and 32 bases lay between the germline ends. Germline V gene data show CDR1 as LGHNT and CDR2 as FRNRAP. This chain's CDR3 is CASGLGPIVPLRGVMGTDTQYF. The CDR3 DNA follows: TGTGCTAGTGGTTTGGGCCCCATAGTCCCCCTGCGCGGAGTCATGGGGACAGATACGCAGTATTTT.

This clone is a singleton in its sample. This sequence joins TRBV9 and TRBJ2-3, with 8 bases aligning to TRBD2. The germline V gene encodes CDR1 SGDLS and CDR2 YYNGEE. V shed 3 bases, J shed 4 bases, and the junction held 4 bases outside the gene matches. This CDR3 is 14 amino acids long. CDR3 bases: TGTGCCAGCAGCGCCCTAGCGGGCCCAGATACGCAGTATTTT. Encoded protein: CASSALAGPDTQYF.

The chain carries TRBV10-3 and TRBJ2-7; 10 bases agree with TRBD2. Losses at the gene ends were 10 bases for V and 3 bases for J; bases not matched to a gene: 12. Germline loops: CDR1 ENHRY, CDR2 SYGVKD. The CDR3 is 15 residues long. The CDR3: CASSPLSGGFYEQYF. CDR3 DNA: TGTGCCAGCAGCCCCCTTAGCGGGGGGTTCTACGAGCAGTACTTC.

This chain uses TRBV14 with TRBJ2-6; D might be TRBD1 or TRBD2, each matching 5 bases. This CDR3 spans 18 amino acids. With 4 bases removed from V and 0 bases from J, the gap between germline ends came to 16 bases. In germline, CDR1 is SGHDN, CDR2 FVKESK. CDR3 sequence reads: CASSPQGEPGSGANVLTF. The CDR3 DNA follows: TGTGCCAGCAGCCCCCAAGGGGAGCCGGGCTCTGGGGCCAACGTCCTGACTTTC.

This chain connects TRBV9 to TRBJ1-1; 8 bases line up with TRBD1. The CDR3 runs 15 residues. The V and J ends lost 4 bases and 1 base, in that order; junction bases with no gene match: 6. The germline gives CDR1 SGDLS, CDR2 YYNGEE. In nucleotides, the CDR3 is TGTGCCAGCAGCCCCCCCGGGACAGGGAACACTGAAGCTTTCTTT. It codes for CASSPPGTGNTEAFF.

This clone was seen once. This chain connects TRBV7-6 to TRBJ2-5; 9 bases align to TRBD2. The CDR3 runs to 16 residues. V was pared by 4 bases and J by 2 bases, with 8 bases of the junction left unmatched. Germline V lookup: CDR1 SGHVS, CDR2 FNYEAQ. CDR3 nucleotide sequence: TGTGCCAGCAGCTCTTTCCTAGCGGGGTTACAAGAGACCCAGTACTTC. This encodes CASSSFLAGLQETQYF.

The chain uses TRBV5-6 and TRBJ2-7; D assignment may be TRBD1 or TRBD2 (6 bases each). V was clipped by 0 bases and J by 3 bases, with 13 bases between them. Germline CDR1 reads SGHDT; CDR2 reads YYEEEE. The CDR3 has 15 amino acids. CDR3 region: CASSLVRGAGYEQYF. DNA for the CDR3: TGTGCCAGCAGCTTGGTTAGGGGGGCGGGCTACGAGCAGTACTTC.

The J gene is TRBJ2-5, the V gene TRBV4-1; no clear D. Germline-derived CDR1 and CDR2 are MGHRA and YSYEKL. V dropped 1 base and J dropped 5 bases, with 11 bases sitting between them. CDR3 length: 14 residues. The CDR3 protein is CASSQVMPGETQYF. The CDR3 DNA is TGCGCCAGCAGCCAAGTCATGCCCGGGGAGACCCAGTACTTC.

This chain uses TRBV6-5 with TRBJ2-1; D uncertain. V was pared by 2 bases and J by 3 bases, with 8 bases between. Germline V gene sequence: CDR1 MNHEY, CDR2 SVGAGI. The CDR3 contains 14 residues. CDR3 nucleotide sequence: TGTGCCAGCAGTTACAGGGATGACTACAATGAGCAGTTCTTC. Translating gives CASSYRDDYNEQFF.

The chain carries TRBV19 and TRBJ1-2; 8 positions match TRBD1. Germline-derived CDR1 and CDR2 are LNHDA and SQIVND (reference sequence). The CDR3 sequence is 14 residues long. V lost 1 base, J lost 8 bases, and 6 bases stayed unmatched. This CDR3 reads CASSIALDRDGYTF. CDR3 coding DNA: TGTGCCAGTAGTATAGCTCTGGACAGGGACGGCTACACCTTC. Full variable domain (remainder filled in from reference TRBV19 and TRBJ1-2): DGGITQSPKYLFRKEGQNVTLSCEQNLNHDAMYWYRQDPGQGLRLIYYSQIVNDFQKGDIAEGYSVSREKKESFPLTVTSAQKNPTAFYLCASSIALDRDGYTFGSGTRLTVV.

The rearrangement joins TRBV28 to TRBJ2-7; D remains ambiguous. The CDR3 loop spans 14 amino acids. Germline V gene data show CDR1 as MDHEN and CDR2 as SYDVKM. V was cut by 3 bases and J by 2 bases, with 11 bases left in between. The CDR3 sequence is CASSLVYGTYEQYF. DNA for the CDR3: TGTGCCAGCAGTTTGGTCTACGGTACCTACGAGCAGTACTTC.

The chain is built from TRBV12-5 and TRBJ1-2; possible D gene TRBD1, 6 bases. Per germline, CDR1 LGHNT and CDR2 FRNRAP. There are 12 residues in the CDR3. Trimming pared 1 base from V and 8 bases from J, leaving 8 bases between. CDR3 DNA sequence: TGTGCTAGTGGTTTGGCAGGGGCAGGCTACACCTTC. Its protein product is CASGLAGAGYTF.

This chain's CDR3 is CASGGQRNYGYTF. CDR3 DNA: TGTGCCAGTGGGGGACAGCGGAACTATGGCTACACCTTC. The chain is built from TRBV19 and TRBJ1-2, with TRBD1 identical over 7 bases. The CDR3 length is 13 residues. Trimming at V came to 8 bases and at J to 2 bases, leaving 5 bases not matched to a gene. Germline V gene lookup returns CDR1 LNHDA and CDR2 SQIVND (reference sequence).

In its sample, this clone was seen a few times. This chain joins TRBV4-1 and TRBJ1-1; no reliable D call. The CDR3 extends over 13 amino acids. Germline V lookup: CDR1 MGHRA, CDR2 YSYEKL. Trimming left V 4 bases short and J 4 bases short, with 10 bases between. The DNA for the CDR3 is TGCGCCAGCAGCCGAATGGGTGGCACTGAAGCTTTCTTT. This gives the protein CASSRMGGTEAFF.

V and J are TRBV15 and TRBJ2-7; tentative D call: TRBD2 (5 bases). Trimming removed 3 bases at V and 5 bases at J, with 8 bases between. The germline V gene has CDR1 LNHNV and CDR2 YYDKDF (reference sequence). The CDR3 consists of 12 residues. The CDR3 protein is CATSRPGNEQYF. The CDR3 DNA follows: TGTGCCACCAGCAGGCCGGGGAACGAGCAGTACTTC. Combining the CDR3 with reference TRBV15 and TRBJ2-7 gives the whole variable domain DAMVIQNPRYQVTQFGKPVTLSCSQTLNHNVMYWYQQKSSQAPKLLFHYYDKDFNNEADTPDNFQSRRPNTSFCFLDIRSPGLGDTAMYLCATSRPGNEQYFGPGTRLTVT.

This chain uses TRBV16 with TRBJ1-6; no firm D call. Germline CDR1 KGHSY, CDR2 FQNENV. The length of the CDR3 is 12 residues. The V end was cut by 9 bases, the J end by 7 bases, with 10 bases between. For the CDR3, the DNA is TGTGCCAGTAGAAACTGGAATTCACCCCTCCACTTT. This translates into CASRNWNSPLHF.